What follows are 14 T cell receptor beta chains derived from one specimen sequenced in a study of shared clonotypes between healthy human individuals. Produced via immunoSEQ multiplex PCR; TCRdb's table is partial and in-frame only. This sample carries about 510,000 clones, roughly 79% of them seen once, and the ten largest clones take 9.5% to 15%. The sequenced material came from PBMCs. All receptors come from a woman between 40 and 55 years old in good health. Some clones in this sample may be carry-over from other donors' samples.

The V call is TRBV6-1, the J call TRBJ2-3, with D perhaps matching TRBD1 or TRBD2 (5 bases each). Germline V lookup: CDR1 MNHNS, CDR2 SASEGT. The CDR3 has 14 residues. V gave up 3 bases and J gave up 6 bases, with 13 bases separating them. The CDR3, as DNA: TGTGCCAGCAGTGAGGCCGGGACGGAGGATACGCAGTATTTT. It encodes CASSEAGTEDTQYF.

The V call is TRBV4-3, the J call TRBJ2-7; 7 bases match TRBD1. Trimming cost V 0 bases and J 6 bases; bases outside gene matches: 8. Germline CDR1 is LGHNA and CDR2 is YSLEER. This CDR3 comprises 15 residues. The DNA of the CDR3 is TGCGCCAGCAGCCAAGAGCCGAGGGGGCTTCCCGAGCAGTACTTC. Encoded protein: CASSQEPRGLPEQYF.

The chain couples TRBV30 to TRBJ1-2; D is unclear. Trimming left V 0 bases short and J 6 bases short, with 14 bases between. CDR1 is GTSNPN and CDR2 is SVGIG in the germline V gene (reference sequence). The CDR3 is made up of 14 amino acids. CDR3 nucleotides: TGTGCCTGGAGTGTATACAGCCCGGCGGATGGCTACACCTTC. Its protein is CAWSVYSPADGYTF.

The chain employs TRBV29-1 and TRBJ2-5, with D hard to call. The CDR3 covers 14 residues. The V end lost 6 bases, the J end lost 3 bases, and 17 bases lay between the germline ends. Looked up from germline, CDR1 is SQVTM and CDR2 is ANQGSEA. This CDR3 reads CSVGDYGSKETQYF. The CDR3 DNA sequence: TGCAGCGTCGGAGATTACGGTTCTAAAGAGACCCAGTACTTC.

The rearrangement uses TRBV29-1 and TRBJ2-7; 9 bases map to TRBD1. The junction had 10 bases not matched to a gene; V was cut back by 7 bases and J by 6 bases. The CDR3 loop spans 13 amino acids. Germline lookup yields CDR1 SQVTM and CDR2 ANQGSEA. Written as DNA, the CDR3 is TGCAGCGCGATAAGGGACAGGGTGGGCGAGCAGTACTTC. It codes for CSAIRDRVGEQYF.

V is TRBV11-2 and J is TRBJ1-1; D call uncertain. The ends were cut back, 5 bases at V and 3 bases at J, with 16 bases in the middle. Germline lookup yields CDR1 SGHAT and CDR2 FQNNGV. This CDR3 contains 15 residues. The CDR3 reads CASSTLQGAYTEAFF. As DNA, the CDR3 is TGTGCCAGCAGCACCTTGCAAGGAGCTTACACTGAAGCTTTCTTT. Drawing the rest from reference TRBV11-2 and TRBJ1-1, the complete variable domain is EAGVAQSPRYKIIEKRQSVAFWCNPISGHATLYWYQQILGQGPKLLIQFQNNGVVDDSQLPKDRFSAERLKGVDSTLKIQPAKLEDSAVYLCASSTLQGAYTEAFFGQGTRLTVV.

This chain links TRBV27 with TRBJ2-1; 10 nucleotides align to TRBD2. The CDR3 loop spans 19 amino acids. Losses at the gene ends were 3 bases for V and 4 bases for J; bases not matched to a gene: 15. CDR1 MNHEY and CDR2 SMNVEV come from the germline V gene (reference sequence). The CDR3 nucleotides read TGTGCCAGCAGTTTTACTCCCTCTAGCGGGGGTCGTCGGTACAATGAGCAGTTCTTC. It encodes CASSFTPSSGGRRYNEQFF.

This clone was seen only a few times. DNA for the CDR3: TGTGCCATCAGTGAGTCACCACAGGACCAGCCCCAGCATTTT. It translates to CAISESPQDQPQHF. The V and J genes are TRBV10-3 and TRBJ1-5; the D gene is possibly TRBD1 (5 bases). Deletions cut 0 bases from V and 7 bases from J, with 10 bases between. The CDR3 runs to 14 residues. Germline-derived CDR1 and CDR2 are ENHRY and SYGVKD.

The chain combines TRBV4-3 with TRBJ2-7, with D perhaps matching TRBD2 (6 bases). Per germline, CDR1 LGHNA and CDR2 YSLEER. The V gene lost 0 bases and the J gene lost 2 bases, with 8 bases spanning the gap. The CDR3 consists of 14 residues. The CDR3 sequence is CASSQDRGAYEQYF. The CDR3 region has the DNA TGCGCCAGCAGCCAAGATCGCGGGGCCTACGAGCAGTACTTC.

In its sample, this clone was seen many times. The V gene is TRBV4-3, the J gene TRBJ2-4; tentative D call: TRBD2 (6 bases). CDR1 is LGHNA and CDR2 is YSLEER in the germline V gene. The CDR3 is made up of 15 amino acids. V was clipped by 0 bases and J by 8 bases, with 14 bases between them. CDR3 sequence (DNA): TGCGCCAGCAGCCAAGATGGGGCGCGCGGGGACATTCAGTACTTC. Amino acid sequence: CASSQDGARGDIQYF.

The chain joins TRBV9 to TRBJ1-5, with D hard to call. The CDR3 length is 11 residues. Trimming pared 1 base from V and 7 bases from J, leaving 3 bases between. The germline gives CDR1 SGDLS, CDR2 YYNGEE. The CDR3 loop is CASSVRQPQHF. The CDR3 DNA sequence: TGTGCCAGCAGCGTAAGGCAGCCCCAGCATTTT.

The chain employs TRBV9 and TRBJ1-1; D not certain. Germline assignment: CDR1 SGDLS and CDR2 YYNGEE. V shed 2 bases and J shed 3 bases, with 8 bases lying between them. The CDR3 extends over 13 amino acids. CDR3 sequence reads: CASSVGIHTEAFF. CDR3 DNA: TGTGCCAGCAGCGTTGGGATCCACACTGAAGCTTTCTTT. The full variable domain, with the rest looked up from reference TRBV9 and TRBJ1-1, is DSGVTQTPKHLITATGQRVTLRCSPRSGDLSVYWYQQSLDQGLQFLIQYYNGEERAKGNILERFSAQQFPDLHSELNLSSLELGDSALYFCASSVGIHTEAFFGQGTRLTVV.

This chain joins TRBV28 and TRBJ2-1; tentative D call: TRBD2 (5 bases). This CDR3 contains 15 residues. Trimming shortened V by 3 bases and J by 2 bases, and 11 bases separated the two germline ends. Per germline, CDR1 MDHEN and CDR2 SYDVKM. CDR3 nucleotide sequence: TGTGCCAGCAGTTTTCAAGCGGCTCCCTACAATGAGCAGTTCTTC. Translation: CASSFQAAPYNEQFF.

The V gene is TRBV28, the J gene TRBJ2-7; 9 nucleotides match TRBD2. This CDR3 region has 13 residues. CDR1 MDHEN and CDR2 SYDVKM come from the germline V gene. V lost 9 bases to trimming and J lost 4 bases; unmatched junction nucleotides: 7. As DNA, the CDR3 is TGTGCCAGTGTAGCGGGAGAGAAGTACGAGCAGTACTTC. It specifies CASVAGEKYEQYF.